This TCR beta chain is drawn from a study of OX40 agonist ivuxolimab in advanced cancers. Describing the broader study: Ivuxolimab was a fully human IgG2 agonistic monoclonal antibody targeting the costimulatory receptor OX40 (CD134). Intravenous ivuxolimab was administered to patients every 2 weeks at six dose levels: 0.01, 0.1, 0.3, 1.5, 3 and 10 mg/kg. Of the approximately 50 dose-escalation patients, hepatocellular carcinoma was present in roughly 19, melanoma in approximately 15, renal cell carcinoma in 9 and head and neck cancer in 9. A male proportion of roughly 80% and a mean age of 60 years, ranging from roughly 23 to 79, were recorded for the dose-escalation cohort. Patients were allowed to have had prior anti-PD-1, anti-PD-L1 or anti-CTLA-4 therapy, and 40% of the dose-escalation patients had previously received checkpoint inhibitors. Partial responses occurred in three dose-escalation patients, of whom one had hepatocellular carcinoma and two had cutaneous melanoma. Peripheral TCRbeta sequencing aimed to test whether ivuxolimab altered TCR sequence diversity and caused clonal T-cell expansion. The paper describes the monotherapy dose-escalation part (N = 52 patients) of the phase I trial of ivuxolimab.

In regard to this clone: Its specific antigen is unknown. The record has no base qualities; no much larger clone is one base away.

Genomic DNA was isolated from the sorted cells so that the TCRbeta CDR3 region could be sequenced. The immunoSEQ Assay was used to sequence the TCRbeta CDR3 regions. TCRdb obtained this table from immuneACCESS and retained in-frame rearrangements with V and J assigned. These tables miss some clones; where compared with another copy, unresolved V genes account for less than half of the shortfall, and the remainder is unexplained. The sample includes 67,000 or so clones, with around four fifths observed a single time. 3% to 4% of the sample is in the top ten clones. The CDR3 sequence holds 12 residues, the cysteine and phenylalanine included. The entry retains the CDR3 DNA only, 36 bases that are in frame from base 1. The germline V gene (reference sequence) provides CDR1 MNHEY and CDR2 SMNVEV. V and J lose 5 bases and 14 bases, and a span of 15 bases separates them. Patients with a history of autoimmune disease or receiving systemic immunosuppression were excluded from the trial. In every dose cohort, peripheral blood was drawn for TCR sequencing at baseline, cycle 4 day 1, and cycle 7 day 1. The samples were drawn from a first-in-human, open-label, multicenter phase I dose-escalation trial of ivuxolimab. The trial enrolled adults with locally advanced or metastatic head and neck squamous cell, hepatocellular, melanoma or renal cell carcinoma. CD4+ and CD8+ T cells were sorted separately from peripheral blood before TCR sequencing.

General findings and caveats noted by the study authors: At doses of 0.1 to 3.0 mg/kg, clonal expansion of both CD4+ and CD8+ blood T cells was observed from baseline to week 6. Which antigens the clonally expanded peripheral T cells were specific for was not determined. Partial responders in the 0.1-3.0 mg/kg groups had among the lowest normalized peripheral clonal expansion, especially among CD8+ T cells. After ivuxolimab, CD8+ T cells had more expanded clones than CD4+ T cells on average. Low levels of normalized T-cell clonal expansion were also seen in some patients who did not respond.

The receptor was isolated from an adult with an advanced solid tumor such as melanoma, head and neck, liver or kidney cancer. The sample was CD4+ or CD8+ T cells sorted from blood, taken in a trial of the OX40 agonist ivuxolimab. The rearranged chain carries TRBV27 and TRBJ1-4; the D gene is possibly TRBD1, with 6 bases matching. CDR3 protein: CASSTTGAELFF. Read as DNA, the sequence is TGTGCCAGCAGTACGACAGGAGCTGAGCTGTTTTTT.